One and the same sample provided the 27 T cell receptor beta chains below, sequenced in a study of shared clonotypes between healthy human individuals. Using immunoSEQ multiplex PCR, the repertoire was profiled, and TCRdb retains in-frame clones only, with some absent. The data show millions of clones, about 93% seen once. Only CD45RO-negative cells positively selected for CCR7 counted as naive CD8 cells, so terminally differentiated effector memory CD45RA+ cells were excluded. The sequencing sample was made of naive CD8+ T cells from PBMCs. Source of these receptors: a man younger than 35 in good health. Some clones in this sample may be carry-over from other donors' samples.

The rearrangement joins TRBV4-1 to TRBJ1-1; no clear D gene. The CDR3 consists of 16 residues. V was trimmed by 4 bases and J by 1 base, leaving 16 bases between them. CDR1 MGHRA and CDR2 YSYEKL come from the germline V gene. The CDR3 sequence is CASSPTTGKQNTEAFF. As DNA, the CDR3 is TGCGCCAGCAGCCCCACAACGGGGAAACAGAACACTGAAGCTTTCTTT.

The genes are TRBV28 and TRBJ2-7, with 11 bases lining up with TRBD2. The germline gives CDR1 MDHEN, CDR2 SYDVKM. The ends lost 3 bases at V and 0 bases at J; junction bases unmatched: 7. The CDR3 length is 17 residues. CDR3 in DNA: TGTGCCAGCAGTTTGAGGCGACTAGCGGGAAGCTCCTACGAGCAGTACTTC. As protein: CASSLRRLAGSSYEQYF.

The chain employs TRBV28 and TRBJ1-1, with D perhaps matching TRBD1 (5 bases). CDR1 MDHEN and CDR2 SYDVKM come from the germline V gene. Trimming left V 6 bases short and J 4 bases short, with 18 bases between. The CDR3 spans 15 residues. The CDR3 DNA is TGTGCCAGCAGCCGACCATTGGGGGTCGGCACTGAAGCTTTCTTT. This encodes CASSRPLGVGTEAFF.

The gene calls are TRBV9 and TRBJ2-1; 8 bases match TRBD1. The CDR3 is made up of 17 amino acids. Germline CDR1 and CDR2: SGDLS and YYNGEE. Trimming cost V 4 bases and J 0 bases; bases outside gene matches: 9. The CDR3 loop is CASSTPPGQVSYNEQFF. In DNA form, the CDR3 reads TGTGCCAGCAGCACCCCGCCGGGACAGGTCTCCTACAATGAGCAGTTCTTC.

The V gene is TRBV6-1, the J gene TRBJ1-5; no firm D call. V lost 4 bases, J lost 7 bases, and 23 bases lay in between. Germline lookup yields CDR1 MNHNS and CDR2 SASEGT. This CDR3 region has 17 residues. This CDR3 is CASSVPGREEVRQPQHF. DNA for the CDR3: TGTGCCAGCAGTGTACCCGGGAGAGAAGAAGTACGCCAGCCCCAGCATTTT.

The chain is built from TRBV6-5 and TRBJ2-1; D perhaps matches TRBD2 (5 bases). Germline V gene sequence: CDR1 MNHEY, CDR2 SVGAGI. V lost 6 bases and J 3 bases, leaving 15 bases between the germline ends. The CDR3 runs 15 residues. CDR3 sequence (DNA): TGTGCCAGCAGCGAACTAGATTCAGACTACAATGAGCAGTTCTTC. Translation: CASSELDSDYNEQFF.

CDR3 nucleotides: TGTGCCAGCAGTTCACACAGCACCGGGGAGCTGTTTTTT. Amino acids: CASSSHSTGELFF. This sequence joins TRBV28 and TRBJ2-2; unclear D gene. CDR1 MDHEN and CDR2 SYDVKM come from the germline V gene. Deletions cut 4 bases from V and 4 bases from J, with 7 bases between. This CDR3 is built from 13 residues.

The rearrangement uses TRBV5-1 and TRBJ2-1, with 9 bases identical to TRBD1. V lost 6 bases, J lost 6 bases, and 4 bases stayed unmatched. The CDR3 consists of 13 residues. The V gene's germline CDR1 is SGHRS and CDR2 YFSETQ. CDR3 coding DNA: TGCGCCAGCACCAGGACAGGGGTCAATGAGCAGTTCTTC. This translates into CASTRTGVNEQFF.

The rearrangement joins TRBV7-9 to TRBJ2-7; D uncertain. The CDR3 loop spans 15 amino acids. Per the germline V gene, CDR1 is SEHNR and CDR2 is FQNEAQ (reference sequence). V was clipped by 2 bases and J by 0 bases, with 11 bases between them. The CDR3 coding sequence is TGTGCCAGCAGCTTATCAGTCGGCAGCTCCTACGAGCAGTACTTC. This sequence encodes CASSLSVGSSYEQYF.

The chain recombines TRBV5-1 with TRBJ2-6; 9 bases line up with TRBD1. J gave up 3 bases and V 3 bases, and 4 bases lay outside the gene matches. The germline V gene has CDR1 SGHRS and CDR2 YFSETQ. The CDR3 is made up of 16 amino acids. CDR3 loop: CASSSDRGYGANVLTF. The DNA of the CDR3 is TGCGCCAGCAGCTCGGACAGGGGTTATGGGGCCAACGTCCTGACTTTC.

The chain has TRBV29-1 and TRBJ2-3, with 10 nucleotides matching TRBD2. CDR3 length equals 15 residues. V was clipped by 6 bases and J by 5 bases; unmatched bases: 11. Looked up from germline, CDR1 is SQVTM and CDR2 is ANQGSEA. As DNA, the CDR3 is TGCAGCGTGAGGGGTGAGATAGCGGGAGGAGATACGCAGTATTTT. It specifies CSVRGEIAGGDTQYF.

This clone was seen once. The DNA for the CDR3 is TGTGCCAGCAGCATTAGGACAGGGGGCTTTTACGAGCAGTACTTC. Protein product: CASSIRTGGFYEQYF. The chain uses TRBV6-5 and TRBJ2-7; 11 bases match TRBD1. CDR1 is MNHEY, CDR2 SVGAGI, per germline. V was clipped by 6 bases and J by 4 bases; unmatched bases: 8. The CDR3 loop spans 15 amino acids.

V and J are TRBV6-5 and TRBJ1-5; D possibly corresponds to TRBD1 (5 bases). V lost 5 bases, J lost 7 bases, and 15 bases lay in between. The CDR3 spans 14 residues. From germline, CDR1 is MNHEY and CDR2 SVGAGI. This CDR3 is CASSNWGGGQPQHF. DNA of the CDR3: TGTGCCAGCAGTAACTGGGGGGGAGGGCAGCCCCAGCATTTT.

The chain combines TRBV9 with TRBJ2-5, with 10 positions matching TRBD2. With V trimmed by 3 bases and J by 7 bases, 15 bases remained unmatched. The V gene's germline CDR1 is SGDLS and CDR2 YYNGEE. This CDR3 has 17 amino acids. For the CDR3, the DNA is TGTGCCAGCAGCGGGGACGGGACTAGCGATTTGCAGGGGACCCAGTACTTC. This codes for CASSGDGTSDLQGTQYF.

Note on this clone: A clone one base away is much larger, so this may be a read error. This specimen includes other DNA sequences encoding the same CDR3. The chain carries TRBV5-6 and TRBJ1-1; D not certain. Trimming left V 4 bases short and J 3 bases short, with 7 bases between. This CDR3 region has 12 residues. Germline V gives CDR1 SGHDT, CDR2 YYEEEE. In nucleotides, the CDR3 is TGTGCCAGCAGCCTCGGGGACACTGAAGCTTTCTTT. It is translated as CASSLGDTEAFF.

The V and J genes are TRBV9 and TRBJ2-7; 7 bases align to TRBD2. The germline V gene has CDR1 SGDLS and CDR2 YYNGEE. This CDR3 has 15 amino acids. Trimming took 1 base from V and 0 from J; bases not matched to a gene: 4. The DNA of the CDR3 is TGTGCCAGCAGCGTAATGGGCGGGAGCTCCTACGAGCAGTACTTC. This encodes CASSVMGGSSYEQYF.

The genes are TRBV2 and TRBJ2-1; the D gene is possibly TRBD2 (6 bases). The CDR3 spans 12 residues. CDR1 and CDR2 (germline): SNHLY, FYNNEI. V lost 3 bases and J 12 bases, leaving 12 bases between the germline ends. The CDR3 DNA follows: TGTGCCAGCAGTGAGTACGCGGGACGGCAGTTCTTC. Residues: CASSEYAGRQFF.

The chain links TRBV27 to TRBJ1-2; D unresolved. The CDR3 runs 16 residues. The V and J ends lost 0 bases and 3 bases respectively, with 14 bases between them. Germline CDR1 reads MNHEY; CDR2 reads SMNVEV (reference sequence). The CDR3 protein is CASSLSAGERDYGYTF. DNA for the CDR3: TGTGCCAGCAGTTTATCAGCCGGGGAGCGGGACTATGGCTACACCTTC.

The chain has TRBV19 and TRBJ1-5, with a possible D match to TRBD1 (6 bases). Per the germline V gene, CDR1 is LNHDA and CDR2 is SQIVND (reference sequence). V lost 5 bases to trimming and J lost 3 bases, with 11 bases between them. This CDR3 has 14 residues. Here the CDR3 DNA reads TGTGCCAGTAGTCAGGACAGCTTCAATCAGCCCCAGCATTTT. It translates to CASSQDSFNQPQHF. Looking up the rest from reference TRBV19 and TRBJ1-5 gives the full variable domain: DGGITQSPKYLFRKEGQNVTLSCEQNLNHDAMYWYRQDPGQGLRLIYYSQIVNDFQKGDIAEGYSVSREKKESFPLTVTSAQKNPTAFYLCASSQDSFNQPQHFGDGTRLSIL.

With respect to this clone: A read error may explain this, as a much larger clone is one base away. This CDR3 is also generated by other DNA sequences in the sample. The chain recombines TRBV5-4 with TRBJ1-1; D ambiguous. Trimming removed 0 bases at V and 4 bases at J, with 4 bases between. Germline V CDR1 and CDR2: SGHNT, YYREEE (reference sequence). CDR3 size: 12 residues. CDR3 residues: CASSLGSTEAFF. Written as DNA, the CDR3 is TGTGCCAGCAGCTTGGGGAGCACTGAAGCTTTCTTT.

Turning to this clone: The sample contains more than one DNA sequence encoding this CDR3. This chain uses TRBV27 with TRBJ1-1, with D maybe TRBD1 (6 bases). The CDR3 sequence is 14 residues long. V lost 2 bases and J 1 base, leaving 8 bases between the germline ends. The germline CDR1 and CDR2 sequences are MNHEY and SMNVEV (reference sequence). The CDR3 spells CASSLGGANTEAFF. The CDR3 DNA follows: TGTGCCAGCAGTTTAGGGGGGGCGAACACTGAAGCTTTCTTT.

About this clone: This specimen includes other DNA sequences encoding the same CDR3. This chain connects TRBV27 to TRBJ2-2; D might be TRBD1 (6 bases). The length of the CDR3 is 14 residues. Germline loops: CDR1 MNHEY, CDR2 SMNVEV (reference sequence). Deletions cut 4 bases from V and 2 bases from J, with 8 bases between. CDR3 amino acids: CASSWTANTGELFF. In DNA form, the CDR3 reads TGTGCCAGCAGTTGGACAGCAAACACCGGGGAGCTGTTTTTT.

The J gene is TRBJ1-1, the V gene TRBV11-3; D call uncertain. CDR3 length equals 13 residues. Trimming cost V 3 bases and J 7 bases, with 12 bases left between them. CDR1 SGHNT and CDR2 YENEEA come from the germline V gene. For the CDR3, the DNA is TGTGCCAGCAGCTTCGGCCTCGTCGGTGAAGCTTTCTTT. It codes for CASSFGLVGEAFF.

The V gene is TRBV11-2, the J gene TRBJ2-7; 7 nucleotides line up with TRBD1. This CDR3 spans 15 amino acids. V dropped 5 bases and J dropped 0; count of bases not matched to a gene: 7. Per germline, CDR1 SGHAT and CDR2 FQNNGV. The CDR3, as DNA: TGTGCCAGCAGCCCCAGACAGGGACACTCCTACGAGCAGTACTTC. This sequence encodes CASSPRQGHSYEQYF.

The chain employs TRBV11-2 and TRBJ1-1; no definite D call. Trimming cost V 5 bases and J 8 bases, with 12 bases left between them. The germline CDR1 and CDR2 sequences are SGHAT and FQNNGV. CDR3 size: 12 residues. The CDR3 nucleotides read TGTGCCAGCAGCCACCTTACAGTGGAAGCTTTCTTT. It translates to CASSHLTVEAFF.

This chain connects TRBV7-9 to TRBJ2-2; D is ambiguous. The CDR3 is 15 residues long. CDR1 SEHNR and CDR2 FQNEAQ come from the germline V gene (reference sequence). The V and J ends lost 5 bases and 1 base respectively, with 11 bases between them. CDR3 amino acids: CASSPIGGNTGELFF. The CDR3 DNA sequence: TGTGCCAGCAGCCCTATCGGCGGGAACACCGGGGAGCTGTTTTTT. The complete variable domain, with remaining parts taken from reference TRBV7-9 and TRBJ2-2, reads DTGVSQNPRHKITKRGQNVTFRCDPISEHNRLYWYRQTLGQGPEFLTYFQNEAQLEKSRLLSDRFSAERPKGSFSTLEIQRTEQGDSAMYLCASSPIGGNTGELFFGEGSRLTVL.

This chain links TRBV27 with TRBJ1-2, with D hard to call. Trimming removed 4 bases at V and 2 bases at J, with 11 bases between. This CDR3 region has 14 residues. CDR1 is MNHEY, CDR2 SMNVEV, per germline (reference sequence). The DNA for the CDR3 is TGTGCCAGCAGTTCCCGGGTGTCGAACTATGGCTACACCTTC. Translating gives CASSSRVSNYGYTF.